This T cell receptor beta chain is drawn from a study of cytomegalovirus exposure and HLA in healthy donors. In the study overall: In an earlier analysis, 117 million unique TCR beta sequences were found from about 179 million T cells. A preliminary data release comprised 70 million to 95 million unique TCRs obtained from HLA-typed donors.

Germline V gives CDR1 KGHSH, CDR2 LQKENI. The CDR3 has 14 amino acids. V lost 4 bases, J lost 2 bases, and 5 bases stayed unmatched. Study conclusions and caveats: In all likelihood, a cluster of highly shared sequence variants was a sequencing artifact. Later analysis showed TCR association rates varying by HLA locus, highest for DRB1 and lowest for HLA-C.

Turning to this clone: Its antigen is not identified.

PCR employed 60 Vbeta and 13 Jbeta primers. Sequencing used immunoSEQ multiplex PCR; TCRdb keeps in-frame clones, though not all of them. The repertoire includes 180,000 or so clones, around 80% of them detected once, and about 8% sits in the top ten. The source material was PBMCs. This chain connects TRBV18 to TRBJ2-7, with 7 bases identical to TRBD1. This receptor was identified in a woman aged 40-49 years in good health and CMV-seropositive. The CDR3 nucleotides are TGTGCCAGCTCACACGGACAGGAAACCTACGAGCAGTACTTC. Its translation: CASSHGQETYEQYF. The full variable domain, with the rest looked up from reference TRBV18 and TRBJ2-7, is NAGVMQNPRHLVRRRGQEARLRCSPMKGHSHVYWYRQLPEEGLKFMVYLQKENIIDESGMPKERFSAEFPKEGPSILRIQQVVRGDSAAYFCASSHGQETYEQYFGPGTRLTVT.